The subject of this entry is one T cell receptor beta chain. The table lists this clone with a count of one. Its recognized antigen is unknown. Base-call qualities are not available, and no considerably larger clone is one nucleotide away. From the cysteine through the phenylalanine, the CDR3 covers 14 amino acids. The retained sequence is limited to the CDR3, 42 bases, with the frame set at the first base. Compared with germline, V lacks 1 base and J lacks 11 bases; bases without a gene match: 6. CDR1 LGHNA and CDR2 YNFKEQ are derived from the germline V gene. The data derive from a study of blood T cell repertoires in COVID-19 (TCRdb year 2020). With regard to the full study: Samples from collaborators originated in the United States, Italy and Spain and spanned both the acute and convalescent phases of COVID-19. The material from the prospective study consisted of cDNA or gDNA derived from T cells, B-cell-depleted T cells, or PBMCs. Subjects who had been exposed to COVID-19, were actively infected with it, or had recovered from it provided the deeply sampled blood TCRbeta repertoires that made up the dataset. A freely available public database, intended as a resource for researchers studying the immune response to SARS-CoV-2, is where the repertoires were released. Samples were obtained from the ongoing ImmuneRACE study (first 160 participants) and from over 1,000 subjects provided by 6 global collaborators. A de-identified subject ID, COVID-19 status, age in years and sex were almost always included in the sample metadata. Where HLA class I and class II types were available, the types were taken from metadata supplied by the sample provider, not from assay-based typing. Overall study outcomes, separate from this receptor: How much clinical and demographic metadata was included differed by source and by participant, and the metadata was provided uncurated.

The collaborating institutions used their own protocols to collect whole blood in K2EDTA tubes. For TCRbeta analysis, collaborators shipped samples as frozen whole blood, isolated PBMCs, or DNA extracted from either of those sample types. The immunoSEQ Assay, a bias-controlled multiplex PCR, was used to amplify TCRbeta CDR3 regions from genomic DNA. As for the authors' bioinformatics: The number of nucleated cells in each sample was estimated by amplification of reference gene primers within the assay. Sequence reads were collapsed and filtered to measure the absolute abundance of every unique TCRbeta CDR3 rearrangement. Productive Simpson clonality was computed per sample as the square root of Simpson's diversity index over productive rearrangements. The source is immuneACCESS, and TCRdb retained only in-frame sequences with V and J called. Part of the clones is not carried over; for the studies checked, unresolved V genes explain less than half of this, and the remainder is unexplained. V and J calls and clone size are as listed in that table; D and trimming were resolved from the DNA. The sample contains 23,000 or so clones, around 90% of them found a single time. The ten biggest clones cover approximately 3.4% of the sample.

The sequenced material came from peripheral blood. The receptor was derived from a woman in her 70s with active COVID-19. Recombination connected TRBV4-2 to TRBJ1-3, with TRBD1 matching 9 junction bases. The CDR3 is CASSQGQGVGSIYF. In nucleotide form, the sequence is TGTGCCAGCAGCCAAGGACAGGGGGTTGGCTCCATATATTTT.